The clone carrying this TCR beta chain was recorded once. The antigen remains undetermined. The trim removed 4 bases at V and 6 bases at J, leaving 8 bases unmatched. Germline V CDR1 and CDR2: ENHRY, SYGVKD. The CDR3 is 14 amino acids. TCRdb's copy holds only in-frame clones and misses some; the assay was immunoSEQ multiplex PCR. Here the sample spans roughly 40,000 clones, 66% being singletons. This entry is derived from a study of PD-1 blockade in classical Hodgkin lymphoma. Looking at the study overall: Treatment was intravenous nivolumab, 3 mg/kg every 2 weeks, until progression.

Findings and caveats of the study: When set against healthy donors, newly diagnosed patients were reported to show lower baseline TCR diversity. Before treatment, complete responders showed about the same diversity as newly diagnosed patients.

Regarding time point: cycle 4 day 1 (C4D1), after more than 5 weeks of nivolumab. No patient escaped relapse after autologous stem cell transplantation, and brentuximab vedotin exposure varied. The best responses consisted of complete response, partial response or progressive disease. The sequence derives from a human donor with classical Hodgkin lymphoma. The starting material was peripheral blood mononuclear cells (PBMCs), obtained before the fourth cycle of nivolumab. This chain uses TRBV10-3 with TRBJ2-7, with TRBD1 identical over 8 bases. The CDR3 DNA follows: TGTGCCATCAGTGCCTTGGGACAGGTGGGCGAGCAGTACTTC. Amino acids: CAISALGQVGEQYF.